Below are 12 T cell receptor beta chains sequenced from a single sample in a study of T-cell reconstitution after alpha-beta-depleted transplantation in children. For TCRbeta, the library was prepared with unique molecular identifiers. TCRdb re-called the PCR reads through MiXCR, storing one row per CDR3 protein. The data contain 400,000 to 450,000 distinct CDR3 sequences, 43% of them singletons. The sample in question was PBMCs, obtained before TCRalphabeta/CD19-depleted stem cell transplant. These receptors were taken from a girl aged 2 to 10 with aplastic anemia, due to receive a stem cell transplant.

A few counts support this clonotype. The chain combines TRBV20-1 with TRBJ1-2; D ambiguous. Per the germline V gene, CDR1 is DFQATT and CDR2 is SNEGSKA (reference sequence). V lost 3 bases, J lost 1 base, and 9 bases lay in between. CDR3 length: 13 residues. The CDR3 is CSASLGSNYGYTF. CDR3 coding DNA: TGCAGTGCTAGTCTGGGGAGTAACTATGGCTACACCTTC.

This sequence joins TRBV28 and TRBJ2-1, with 7 bases identical to TRBD1. Germline trimming cut 6 bases from V and 9 bases from J; bases unmatched to any gene: 14. CDR1 and CDR2 from the germline V gene are MDHEN and SYDVKM. This CDR3 region has 15 residues. In nucleotides, the CDR3 is TGTGCCAGCAGAGGACAGGCGGCACGTGGGGCTGAGCAGTTCTTC. This translates into CASRGQAARGAEQFF.

The table lists this clonotype with many counts. This chain uses TRBV7-2 with TRBJ1-6; 9 bases line up with TRBD1. This CDR3 spans 15 amino acids. Looked up from germline, CDR1 is SGHTA and CDR2 is FQGNSA. Trimming took 2 bases from V and 7 from J; bases not matched to a gene: 3. This CDR3 is CASSLIGQGNSPLHF. The CDR3, as DNA: TGTGCCAGCAGCTTAATCGGACAGGGGAATTCACCCCTCCACTTT.

Concerning this clonotype itself: At one end, the junction sequence differs from germline, possibly due to a read error. The rearrangement joins TRBV6-5 to TRBJ2-7; weak D call: TRBD1 (6 bases). The CDR3 is made up of 15 amino acids. Germline V lookup: CDR1 MNHEY, CDR2 SVGAGI. The CDR3 DNA reads as TGTGCTAGCAGTTTGCTGGGGGACACCTCCTACGAGCAGTACTTC. It yields the protein CASSLLGDTSYEQYF.

This clonotype has a handful of counts. J is TRBJ2-4 and V is TRBV20-1; the match to TRBD2 covers 8 bases. CDR3 length: 17 amino acids. The trim removed 1 base at V and 8 bases at J, leaving 16 bases unmatched. Germline values: CDR1 DFQATT, CDR2 SNEGSKA (reference sequence). CDR3 nucleotide sequence: TGCAGTGCTAGAGGTGATAGCGGGGTAGATCGGGGTTACATTCAGTACTTC. This gives the protein CSARGDSGVDRGYIQYF.

This clonotype came up many times. The J gene is TRBJ2-1, the V gene TRBV11-2, with 8 nucleotides matching TRBD2. The germline V gene encodes CDR1 SGHAT and CDR2 FQNNGV. The CDR3 has 16 residues. The junction had 11 bases not matched to a gene; V was cut back by 5 bases and J by 5 bases. The CDR3 DNA reads TGTGCCAGCAGCCTATCGGGAGGGCGACCCCACAATGAGCAGTTCTTC. It is translated as CASSLSGGRPHNEQFF.

This rearrangement joins TRBV5-6 to TRBJ2-7, with D perhaps TRBD1 (5 bases). Germline V gene lookup returns CDR1 SGHDT and CDR2 YYEEEE. The CDR3 has 13 amino acids. The ends were cut back, 1 base at V and 6 bases at J, with 11 bases in the middle. CDR3 in amino acids: CASSLLTVGEQYF. CDR3 nucleotide sequence: TGTGCCAGCAGCTTGTTGACAGTGGGCGAGCAGTACTTC.

J is TRBJ2-1 and V is TRBV6-2 or TRBV6-3; TRBD2 matches at 12 bases. This CDR3 is built from 16 residues. The ends lost 6 bases at V and 8 bases at J; junction bases unmatched: 11. CDR1 MNHEY and CDR2 SVGEGT come from the germline V gene. The DNA of the CDR3 is TGTGCCAGCAGACCCACCCTAGCGGGAGGGCCTGATGAGCAGTTCTTC. Translation: CASRPTLAGGPDEQFF.

The rearrangement links TRBV4-2 to TRBJ2-1; D perhaps matches TRBD2 (6 bases). The germline V gene encodes CDR1 LGHNA and CDR2 YNFKEQ. Trimming shortened V by 4 bases and J by 5 bases, and 24 bases separated the two germline ends. The CDR3 sequence is 18 residues long. The CDR3 DNA is TGTGCCAGCAGCCCGACTGCCGCGGGGCAACGTGGCGACAATGAGCAGTTCTTC. Translating gives CASSPTAAGQRGDNEQFF.

V usage is TRBV5-1 and J usage is TRBJ2-3, with 9 nucleotides matching TRBD2. Trimming at V came to 4 bases and at J to 4 bases, leaving 7 bases not matched to a gene. The CDR3 has 15 amino acids. Germline values: CDR1 SGHRS, CDR2 YFSETQ. CDR3 region: CASSRAGGPADTQYF. CDR3 DNA: TGCGCCAGCAGCCGCGCGGGGGGGCCTGCAGATACGCAGTATTTT.

The table lists this clonotype with a few counts. This chain connects TRBV4-3 to TRBJ2-7, with TRBD2 matching over 9 bases. The CDR3 totals 17 residues. Germline CDR1 reads LGHNA; CDR2 reads YSLEER. V was pared by 0 bases and J by 5 bases, with 11 bases of the junction left unmatched. In DNA form, the CDR3 reads TGCGCCAGCAGCCAAGATAGTAGCGGGAGTGGATTTGACGAGCAGTACTTC. It specifies CASSQDSSGSGFDEQYF.

In this sample, this clonotype turned up a few times. This sequence joins TRBV6-5 and TRBJ1-5; 9 nucleotides agree with TRBD1. The CDR3 has 16 residues. Per the germline V gene, CDR1 is MNHEY and CDR2 is SVGAGI. V shed 4 bases and J 2 bases; nucleotides not matched to a gene: 6. CDR3 protein: CASSSQGQGGNQPQHF. In DNA, the CDR3 is TGTGCCAGCAGTTCCCAGGGACAGGGAGGCAATCAGCCCCAGCATTTT.